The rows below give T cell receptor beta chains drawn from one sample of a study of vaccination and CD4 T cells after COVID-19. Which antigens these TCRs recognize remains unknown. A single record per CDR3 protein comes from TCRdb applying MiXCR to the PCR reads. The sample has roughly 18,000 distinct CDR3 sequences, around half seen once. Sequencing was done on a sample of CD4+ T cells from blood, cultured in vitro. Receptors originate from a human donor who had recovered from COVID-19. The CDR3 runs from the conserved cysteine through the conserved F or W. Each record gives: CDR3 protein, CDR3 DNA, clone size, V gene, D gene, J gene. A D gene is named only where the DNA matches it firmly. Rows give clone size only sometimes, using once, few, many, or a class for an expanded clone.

CASSNRDRVEQYF	TGCGCCAGCAGCAACCGGGACAGGGTCGAGCAGTACTTC	.	TRBV5-1	TRBD1	TRBJ2-7
CSARQLTNEKLFF	TGCAGTGCTAGACAGCTAACTAATGAAAAACTGTTTTTT	.	TRBV20-1	.	TRBJ1-4
CASSRQGNTF	TGTGCCAGCAGTCGACAGGGAAACACCTTC	medium-sized	TRBV27	TRBD1	TRBJ1-2
CASGEARYGYTF	TGTGCCAGCGGGGAGGCTCGGTATGGCTACACCTTC	few	TRBV7-8	.	TRBJ1-2
CASSLDPSIYEQYF	TGTGCCAGCAGCTTAGACCCTAGCATCTACGAGCAGTACTTC	.	TRBV11-2	.	TRBJ2-7
CSAKTGGTSGRWDTQYF	TGCAGTGCTAAGACAGGCGGGACTAGCGGGCGATGGGATACGCAGTATTTT	.	TRBV20-1	TRBD2	TRBJ2-3
CASSPGTATDTQYF	TGTGCCAGCAGCCCGGGGACGGCGACAGATACGCAGTATTTT	.	TRBV7-2	.	TRBJ2-3
CASSRRPTDTQYF	TGTGCCAGCAGCAGGAGACCCACAGATACGCAGTATTTT	once	TRBV7-2	.	TRBJ2-3
CASSSTGGYNSPLHF	TGTGCCAGCAGCTCCACCGGGGGGTATAATTCACCCCTCCACTTT	few	TRBV7-9	.	TRBJ1-6
CAWTRGTGRSGANVLTF	TGTGCCTGGACCCGAGGGACAGGCCGCTCTGGGGCCAACGTCCTGACTTTC	.	TRBV30	TRBD1	TRBJ2-6
CASSSTNTEAFF	TGCGCCAGCAGTTCCACGAACACTGAAGCTTTCTTT	.	TRBV10-2	.	TRBJ1-1
CASSPLSGLDTEAFF	TGTGCCAGCAGCCCCCTCTCGGGGTTAGACACTGAAGCTTTCTTT	.	TRBV7-9	.	TRBJ1-1
CASSSDRGLNTIYF	TGTGCCAGCAGCTCCGACAGGGGATTAAACACCATATATTTT	.	TRBV5-4	TRBD1	TRBJ1-3
CASGNRVYGYTF	TGTGCCAGCGGGAACAGGGTCTATGGCTACACCTTC	.	TRBV6-1	.	TRBJ1-2
CASSLPAYTGELFF	TGTGCCAGTAGTCTTCCAGCCTACACCGGGGAGCTGTTTTTT	.	TRBV19	.	TRBJ2-2
CAWTPVDTEAFF	TGTGCCTGGACTCCCGTGGACACTGAAGCTTTCTTT	.	TRBV30	.	TRBJ1-1
CSAPTAGGDGYTF	TGCAGTGCCCCTACGGCAGGGGGGGATGGCTACACCTTC	.	TRBV20-1	TRBD1	TRBJ1-2
CASRLTGSPYEQYF	TGTGCCAGCAGGTTAACAGGGTCTCCCTACGAGCAGTACTTC	.	TRBV7-2	.	TRBJ2-7
CASRETSGRSETQYF	TGTGCCAGTAGGGAGACTAGCGGGAGATCAGAGACCCAGTACTTC	.	TRBV19	TRBD2	TRBJ2-5
CASSRDRGYEQYF	TGTGCCAGCAGCCGGGACAGGGGCTACGAGCAGTACTTC	.	TRBV11-2	TRBD1	TRBJ2-7
CASTLPLGGAYEQYF	TGTGCCAGCACCCTCCCCCTGGGCGGAGCCTACGAGCAGTACTTC	few	TRBV7-2	.	TRBJ2-7
CASSAGTKGQETQYF	TGTGCCAGCAGCGCCGGGACAAAAGGCCAAGAGACCCAGTACTTC	.	TRBV11-3	.	TRBJ2-5
CSVGLQPHYGYTF	TGCAGCGTTGGCTTACAGCCTCACTATGGCTACACCTTC	.	TRBV29-1	.	TRBJ1-2
CAWSPLFNEQFF	TGTGCCTGGAGCCCCTTGTTTAATGAGCAGTTCTTC	.	TRBV30	.	TRBJ2-1
CASSLEGGRVDTQYF	TGTGCCAGCAGCTTAGAGGGGGGCAGGGTAGATACGCAGTATTTT	.	TRBV7-9	.	TRBJ2-3
CASSHSSGGGTDTQYF	TGTGCCAGCAGCCATTCTAGCGGGGGGGGCACAGATACGCAGTATTTT	few	TRBV28	TRBD2	TRBJ2-3
CASSTADTGELFF	TGCGCCAGCAGTACCGCGGACACCGGGGAGCTGTTTTTT	.	TRBV10-1	.	TRBJ2-2
CASSHPGPYEQYF	TGCGCCAGCAGCCATCCGGGCCCCTACGAGCAGTACTTC	.	TRBV7-2	.	TRBJ2-7
CASTQLSTGDTEAFF	TGTGCCAGCACCCAACTGAGCACAGGCGACACTGAAGCTTTCTTT	.	TRBV14	.	TRBJ1-1
CASSLVTSTNTEAFF	TGTGCCAGCAGCTTAGTAACCTCTACGAACACTGAAGCTTTCTTT	.	TRBV7-9	.	TRBJ1-1
CASSSRQGADQPQHF	TGTGCCAGCAGTTCCCGACAGGGGGCTGATCAGCCCCAGCATTTT	.	TRBV6-5	TRBD1	TRBJ1-5
CSAKRDRYNSPLHF	TGCAGTGCCAAGAGGGACAGATATAATTCACCCCTCCACTTT	few	TRBV20-1	TRBD1	TRBJ1-6
CATSRDPLTGGFGYTF	TGTGCCACCAGCAGAGATCCTTTGACAGGGGGCTTTGGCTACACCTTC	few	TRBV15	TRBD1	TRBJ1-2
CSAVGRDRAKNIQYF	TGCAGTGCTGTGGGCCGGGACAGGGCCAAAAACATTCAGTACTTC	few	TRBV20-1	TRBD1	TRBJ2-4
CASSPTAPANTGELFF	TGTGCCAGCAGTCCGACAGCACCCGCGAACACCGGGGAGCTGTTTTTT	.	TRBV12-3/TRBV12-4	.	TRBJ2-2
CASSQDWDVSYEQYF	TGCGCCAGCAGCCAAGATTGGGACGTCTCCTACGAGCAGTACTTC	.	TRBV4-1	.	TRBJ2-7
CASSKLPNHLSNEQFF	TGTGCCAGCAGCAAGCTGCCTAACCACCTCAGCAATGAGCAGTTCTTC	.	TRBV21-1	.	TRBJ2-1
CASRIASVRTDTQYF	TGTGCCAGCAGAATAGCAAGTGTCCGCACAGATACGCAGTATTTT	.	TRBV11-3	.	TRBJ2-3
CASSVDPHNSPLHF	TGTGCCAGCAGTGTCGACCCCCACAATTCACCCCTCCACTTT	.	TRBV6-1	.	TRBJ1-6
CASSYRYGYTF	TGTGCCAGCAGTTACAGATATGGCTACACCTTC	.	TRBV6-2/TRBV6-3	.	TRBJ1-2
CASTTIGVPGANVLTF	TGTGCCAGCACAACTATAGGAGTCCCTGGGGCCAACGTCCTGACTTTC	few	TRBV2	.	TRBJ2-6
CASDGTSEYEQYF	TGTGCCAGCGATGGGACTAGCGAGTACGAGCAGTACTTC	.	TRBV2	TRBD2	TRBJ2-7
CASSGGDTEAFF	TGTGCCAGCAGTGGGGGGGACACTGAAGCTTTCTTT	.	TRBV7-3	.	TRBJ1-1
CAWSGTGDYSPLHF	TGTGCCTGGAGTGGGACAGGGGACTATTCACCCCTCCACTTT	.	TRBV30	TRBD1	TRBJ1-6
CASSVAVDSHNSPLHF	TGTGCCAGCAGCGTAGCCGTTGACAGCCACAATTCACCCCTCCACTTT	.	TRBV9	.	TRBJ1-6
CASSPRSTGNTIYF	TGTGCCAGCAGCCCGAGGTCAACTGGAAACACCATATATTTT	once	TRBV14	.	TRBJ1-3
CAWDRDPSYEQYF	TGTGCCTGGGACCGGGACCCCTCCTACGAGCAGTACTTC	.	TRBV30	.	TRBJ2-7
CASSPLSGSASDTQYF	TGTGCCAGCAGCCCACTGAGCGGGAGCGCGTCAGATACGCAGTATTTT	.	TRBV7-9	TRBD2	TRBJ2-3
CASRRTGAKGDYQPQHF	TGTGCCAGCAGGAGGACAGGGGCTAAGGGAGATTATCAGCCCCAGCATTTT	few	TRBV6-1	TRBD1	TRBJ1-5
CASTPGTANTGELFF	TGTGCCAGCACCCCCGGGACAGCCAACACCGGGGAGCTGTTTTTT	few	TRBV6-1	TRBD1	TRBJ2-2
CASASHRENQPQHF	TGTGCTAGTGCCTCCCACAGGGAAAATCAGCCCCAGCATTTT	.	TRBV12-5	.	TRBJ1-5
CASSPPTARANSPLHF	TGCGCCAGCAGCCCACCTACGGCCAGGGCTAATTCACCCCTCCACTTT	.	TRBV4-1	.	TRBJ1-6
CASSLGWDPYNEQFF	TGCGCCAGCTCCCTGGGGTGGGACCCCTACAATGAGCAGTTCTTC	.	TRBV10-2	.	TRBJ2-1
CAWGWGQGGSGYTF	TGTGCCTGGGGCTGGGGACAGGGAGGGTCAGGCTACACCTTC	.	TRBV30	TRBD1	TRBJ1-2
CSVGGQMNTGELFF	TGCAGCGTTGGGGGACAAATGAACACCGGGGAGCTGTTTTTT	.	TRBV29-1	.	TRBJ2-2
CASSQAVTPSVTGELFF	TGTGCCAGCAGCCAAGCGGTCACCCCCAGTGTCACCGGGGAGCTGTTTTTT	.	TRBV14	.	TRBJ2-2
CASGTGAYNSPLHF	TGTGCCAGCGGGACAGGGGCTTATAATTCACCCCTCCACTTT	.	TRBV19	TRBD1	TRBJ1-6